The rows below give T cell receptor beta chains drawn from one sample of a study of T cell repertoires in cytomegalovirus infection. Their antigens remain unidentified. TCRdb re-analysed the reads in MiXCR, keeping a single row per CDR3 protein. This sample has about 830,000 distinct CDR3 sequences; approximately 32% occur once, and the top ten carry roughly 12%. The sequencing here drew on cultured CD8+ T cells from PBMCs, taken from culture after CMV antigen stimulation. These TCRs come from a human donor in good health (CMV status not recorded). Some clones in this sample may be carry-over from other donors' samples. Each CDR3 is given without its conserved first and last residue. The size of a clone is reported for some rows only, either as once, few or many, or as a class for expanded clones.

TRBV7-3	many	TRBJ2-3	ASSPGLRGTDTQY
TRBV19	-	TRBJ2-3	AARSGGTDTQY
TRBV7-9	few	TRBJ1-1	ASSLGQSRAAF
TRBV4-3	few	TRBJ1-1	ASSHRQGHEAF
TRBV10-3	-	TRBJ2-5	AISAGPRMVTQY
TRBV29-1	-	TRBJ1-1	SVIGGYDGTEAF
TRBV6-2/TRBV6-3	few	TRBJ2-5	ASSETHGYQETQY
TRBV6-8	-	TRBJ1-2	ASSSPGQGAANYGYT
TRBV11-1	few	TRBJ2-7	ASSSPHGQLHSYEQY
TRBV5-5	-	TRBJ1-1	ASSLAGDRTNTEAF
TRBV7-6	few	TRBJ1-4	ASSSGQGWGEKLF
TRBV9	-	TRBJ2-1	ASSGRGDARNEQF
TRBV19	-	TRBJ1-1	ASSIDPGAGTEAF
TRBV27	-	TRBJ2-3	ASSFEQGWLDTQY
TRBV7-8	many	TRBJ2-2	ASSPGGLGELF
TRBV19	once	TRBJ2-1	ASSIVEEPYNEQF
TRBV4-1	few	TRBJ1-4	ASSQEGQTNEKLF
TRBV4-1	-	TRBJ1-5	ASSQHPEVGGQPQH
TRBV27	few	TRBJ2-1	ASSLGAQQF
TRBV7-9	few	TRBJ1-6	ASSSPVAGLNSPLH
TRBV7-2	many	TRBJ1-2	ASSSSAGNYGYT